Presented here are 26 T cell receptor beta chains from one specimen sequenced in a study of human T cells and chemical hapten exposure. One entry per CDR3 protein results from TCRdb running MiXCR on the RACE reads. The table includes around 69,000 distinct CDR3 sequences, 8.5% detected once. As for time point: patch test 2, 6 weeks after DPC sensitization. Described treatment: therapeutic diphenylcyclopropenone sensitization with weekly scalp DPC. Sequenced here: whole blood, sampled in connection with sensitization to the hapten diphenylcyclopropenone (DPC). The receptor set was obtained from a woman aged 50 to 60 with alopecia areata. Some clones in this sample may be carry-over from other donors' samples.

V usage is TRBV19 and J usage is TRBJ2-7; D call uncertain. The CDR3 consists of 14 residues. Trimming took off 4 bases at V and 2 bases at J, with 12 bases between the two ends. CDR1 LNHDA and CDR2 SQIVND come from the germline V gene (reference sequence). CDR3 amino acids: CASSKTSVPYEQYF. The CDR3 DNA reads TGTGCCAGTAGTAAGACGTCCGTACCCTACGAGCAGTACTTC.

The gene calls are TRBV27 and TRBJ2-7; 7 nucleotides agree with TRBD1. Germline assignment: CDR1 MNHEY and CDR2 SMNVEV (reference sequence). V shed 8 bases, J shed 0 bases, and the junction held 4 bases outside the gene matches. The CDR3 spans 13 residues. The CDR3 region is CASGAGGSYEQYF. CDR3 nucleotide sequence: TGTGCCAGCGGGGCAGGGGGCTCCTACGAGCAGTACTTC.

The gene calls are TRBV6-6 and TRBJ1-2; 11 nucleotides match TRBD1. J gave up 3 bases and V 7 bases, and 10 bases lay outside the gene matches. Germline V lookup: CDR1 MNHNY, CDR2 SVGAGI (reference sequence). The CDR3 is 16 residues long. The CDR3 nucleotides read TGTGCCAGCACCCCAGGACAGGGGGCGTTAGACTATGGCTACACCTTC. Translated, it gives CASTPGQGALDYGYTF.

This clonotype was observed a few times. The CDR3 region is CASSLGERGTDTQYF. DNA for the CDR3: TGTGCCAGCAGCTTAGGCGAGAGGGGAACAGATACGCAGTATTTT. The chain employs TRBV7-2 and TRBJ2-3; D may match TRBD1 or TRBD2 (5 bases each). Germline-derived CDR1 and CDR2 are SGHTA and FQGNSA. There are 15 residues in the CDR3. V shed 1 base and J shed 3 bases, with 11 bases lying between them.

J is TRBJ2-3 and V is TRBV13; 7 bases agree with TRBD1. The CDR3 has 14 residues. Germline values: CDR1 PRHDT, CDR2 FYEKMQ (reference sequence). The V and J ends lost 3 bases and 4 bases, in that order; junction bases with no gene match: 4. This chain's CDR3 is CASSFGQDADTQYF. The CDR3 DNA is TGTGCCAGCAGCTTTGGACAGGATGCAGATACGCAGTATTTT.

This clonotype occurred a few times. This chain's CDR3 is CASSLRLAGVQYF. DNA for the CDR3: TGTGCCAGCAGCCTCAGACTAGCGGGGGTGCAGTACTTC. This rearrangement joins TRBV28 to TRBJ2-7; 12 positions match TRBD2. The V segment lost 6 bases and the J segment 9 bases; nucleotides outside the gene matches: 6. Germline values: CDR1 MDHEN, CDR2 SYDVKM. This CDR3 has 13 residues.

In this sample, this clonotype turned up many times. This chain links TRBV2 with TRBJ1-1, with D perhaps TRBD1 (6 bases). The V gene's germline CDR1 is SNHLY and CDR2 FYNNEI. The CDR3 consists of 13 residues. V was trimmed by 5 bases and J by 8 bases, leaving 15 bases between them. The CDR3 DNA reads TGTGCCAGCAGTAAGGGATCAGGGACAGAAGCTTTCTTT. Translation: CASSKGSGTEAFF.

This clonotype was seen more than once but under ten times. The V and J genes are TRBV4-3 and TRBJ2-7, with 9 bases lining up with TRBD1. The CDR3 runs 16 residues. V gave up 0 bases and J gave up 6 bases; unmatched junction bases: 9. Germline V lookup: CDR1 LGHNA, CDR2 YSLEER. This CDR3 reads CASSQDEGTGRGEQYF. In DNA, the CDR3 is TGCGCCAGCAGCCAAGATGAGGGGACAGGGAGGGGCGAGCAGTACTTC.

This clonotype was seen a handful of times. The CDR3 DNA is TGCAGTGCTACATGGAGGGGAGGGGATGAAAAACTGTTTTTT. Translation: CSATWRGGDEKLFF. The chain has TRBV20-1 and TRBJ1-4; a weak D match, TRBD1 (5 bases). Per the germline V gene, CDR1 is DFQATT and CDR2 is SNEGSKA (reference sequence). The CDR3 is 14 amino acids. V lost 4 bases and J lost 6, with 15 bases in between.

This clonotype was observed a handful of times. The chain carries TRBV18 and TRBJ1-2; D uncertain. The germline V gene has CDR1 KGHSH and CDR2 LQKENI. Trimming removed 0 bases from V and 2 bases from J, with 4 bases in between. The length of the CDR3 is 13 residues. CDR3 nucleotides: TGTGCCAGCTCACCACCAGACAACTATGGCTACACCTTC. This codes for CASSPPDNYGYTF.

This clonotype has a handful of counts. The rearrangement joins TRBV6-2 or TRBV6-3 to TRBJ2-1; 9 nucleotides agree with TRBD2. Losses at the gene ends were 5 bases for V and 6 bases for J; bases not matched to a gene: 5. There are 14 residues in the CDR3. Germline loops: CDR1 MNHEY, CDR2 SVGEGT. The CDR3 here is CASSLTGLANEQFF. DNA of the CDR3: TGTGCCAGCAGTCTAACGGGACTAGCCAATGAGCAGTTCTTC.

The rearrangement links TRBV4-3 to TRBJ1-1; D remains ambiguous. Germline V gives CDR1 LGHNA, CDR2 YSLEER. This CDR3 is 13 amino acids long. Trimming pared 0 bases from V and 5 bases from J, leaving 7 bases between. In nucleotides, the CDR3 is TGCGCCAGCAGCCAAGATTTCTGGACTGAAGCTTTCTTT. It codes for CASSQDFWTEAFF.

The table lists this clonotype with a few counts. The chain combines TRBV13 with TRBJ1-4; 10 positions match TRBD1. The length of the CDR3 is 14 residues. J was trimmed by 7 bases and V by 8 bases; bases with no gene match: 7. CDR1 is PRHDT and CDR2 is FYEKMQ in the germline V gene (reference sequence). The CDR3 bases are TGTGCCAGCTGCACGGGACAGGGGTGTGAAAAACTGTTTTTT. Translated, it gives CASCTGQGCEKLFF.

This clonotype was picked up a small number of times. The chain is built from TRBV6-6 and TRBJ2-1, with 8 nucleotides matching TRBD1. From germline, CDR1 is MNHNY and CDR2 SVGAGI (reference sequence). CDR3 length: 15 amino acids. J lost 6 bases, V lost 2 bases, and 6 bases had no gene match. The CDR3 DNA reads TGTGCCAGCAGTTACGGACAGGGTGGGGCCAATGAGCAGTTCTTC. This translates into CASSYGQGGANEQFF.

There are a few counts of this clonotype. V and J are TRBV27 and TRBJ1-1; 7 positions agree with TRBD1. The germline V gene has CDR1 MNHEY and CDR2 SMNVEV (reference sequence). This CDR3 region has 15 residues. V was pared by 7 bases and J by 4 bases, with 12 bases of the junction left unmatched. The CDR3 sequence is CASTTTTGLSTEAFF. Written as DNA, the CDR3 is TGTGCCAGCACCACGACGACAGGGCTGAGCACTGAAGCTTTCTTT.

This clonotype was recorded at least ten times. The chain recombines TRBV6-1 with TRBJ1-2, with D possibly matching TRBD1 (5 bases). CDR1 is MNHNS and CDR2 is SASEGT in the germline V gene. V was clipped by 2 bases and J by 1 base, with 11 bases between them. This CDR3 contains 15 residues. In DNA, the CDR3 is TGTGCCAGCAGTGAACGGGGACGGAATAACTATGGCTACACCTTC. Its protein product is CASSERGRNNYGYTF.

This clonotype was seen a handful of times. The V and J genes are TRBV6-6 and TRBJ2-1, with TRBD2 as a possible D gene (6 bases). Germline values: CDR1 MNHNY, CDR2 SVGAGI (reference sequence). Trimming took 7 bases from V and 10 from J, leaving 11 bases between them. The CDR3 runs 11 residues. The CDR3, as DNA: TGTGCCAGCAATGGAGGGCTAGAGCAGTTCTTC. Residues: CASNGGLEQFF.

This clonotype was found many times. The chain joins TRBV5-1 to TRBJ2-7; D unresolved. CDR3 length equals 14 residues. Trimming cost V 0 bases and J 1 base, with 8 bases left between them. Germline assignment: CDR1 SGHRS and CDR2 YFSETQ. CDR3 loop: CASSLDGLSYEQYF. The CDR3 DNA is TGCGCCAGCAGCTTGGACGGATTGTCCTACGAGCAGTACTTC.

The chain is built from TRBV7-6 and TRBJ1-2; D uncertain. The CDR3 covers 14 residues. Trimming shortened V by 1 base and J by 1 base, and 7 bases separated the two germline ends. Germline V gives CDR1 SGHVS, CDR2 FNYEAQ. The CDR3 region is CASSLDGLNYGYTF. The CDR3 nucleotides read TGTGCCAGCAGCTTAGACGGGCTTAACTATGGCTACACCTTC.

This clonotype was counted only a few times. The genes are TRBV4-1 and TRBJ2-4, with 12 bases identical to TRBD2. CDR3 length equals 19 residues. The germline V gene has CDR1 MGHRA and CDR2 YSYEKL. With V trimmed by 1 base and J by 1 base, 8 bases remained unmatched. The CDR3 bases are TGCGCCAGCAGCCAAGGCGAGCTAGCGGGGGGGAGGGCCAAAAACATTCAGTACTTC. Residues: CASSQGELAGGRAKNIQYF.

The table lists this clonotype with a few counts. The J gene is TRBJ2-2, the V gene TRBV24-1, with D unclear. V lost 0 bases, J lost 4 bases, and 2 bases lay in between. CDR1 is KGHDR and CDR2 is SFDVKD in the germline V gene. CDR3 length equals 13 residues. The CDR3 is CATSDLRTGELFF. Written as DNA, the CDR3 is TGTGCCACCAGTGATTTGCGCACCGGGGAGCTGTTTTTT.

This clonotype was found many times. The chain combines TRBV12-3 or TRBV12-4 with TRBJ2-3, with D possibly TRBD2 on 6 matching bases. Trimming took 8 bases from V and 0 from J, leaving 15 bases between them. The CDR3 contains 15 residues. The CDR3 spells CASHLRGTSTDTQYF. The CDR3 nucleotides read TGTGCCAGCCATCTCCGGGGGACTAGCACAGATACGCAGTATTTT.

The chain carries TRBV29-1 and TRBJ2-3, with 7 bases that match TRBD2. Germline CDR1 is SQVTM and CDR2 is ANQGSEA. J lost 4 bases, V lost 8 bases, and 6 bases had no gene match. This CDR3 is 12 amino acids long. The CDR3 sequence: CSSLAGADTQYF. The CDR3 nucleotides are TGCAGCTCGTTAGCGGGCGCAGATACGCAGTATTTT.

The table lists this clonotype with a few counts. This sequence joins TRBV27 and TRBJ2-7; D remains unclear. CDR1 is MNHEY, CDR2 SMNVEV, per germline (reference sequence). Between the trimmed V and J ends, which lost 10 bases and 3 bases, there was a span of 10 bases. The CDR3 loop spans 11 amino acids. The CDR3 loop is CATLDGYEQYF. CDR3 nucleotides: TGTGCCACCCTGGACGGCTACGAGCAGTACTTC.

There are a few counts of this clonotype. The V and J genes are TRBV15 and TRBJ1-5, with D unresolved. The CDR3 sequence is 12 residues long. CDR1 is LNHNV and CDR2 is YYDKDF in the germline V gene (reference sequence). Trimming took 2 bases from V and 4 from J, leaving 3 bases between them. The CDR3 spells CATSRTNQPQHF. The CDR3 nucleotides read TGTGCCACCAGCAGAACAAATCAGCCCCAGCATTTT.

This clonotype was seen ten or more times. V gene TRBV12-3 or TRBV12-4 combines with J gene TRBJ1-2; possible D gene TRBD1, 6 bases. The CDR3 has 14 residues. Trimming left V 6 bases short and J 3 bases short, with 14 bases between. The CDR3 sequence: CASSPFGGDYGYTF. DNA of the CDR3: TGTGCCAGCAGCCCCTTCGGGGGCGACTATGGCTACACCTTC.